The present T cell receptor beta chain was sequenced within a study of T cell changes during pregnancy in multiple sclerosis (dated by TCRdb to about 2019). Background for the entire study: The study examined how the T cell repertoire changed over the course of pregnancy in women with multiple sclerosis.

The protocol used for the library was the immunoSEQ multiplex PCR assay. TCRdb's version of the immuneACCESS table is confined to in-frame rearrangements and falls short of the full clone set. An unresolved V gene accounts for under half of the shortfall where checked; the remainder is of unknown origin. The sample table lists about 64,000 clones, about 90% of them with a count of one. The ten largest clones capture more than 2% of the sample. Notes on this clone: There is no known antigen for this receptor. Base qualities are not recorded, but no much larger clone differs from it by a single base.

This TCR was sampled from a female donor in good health, enrolled as a control in a pregnancy study. The source was peripheral blood, collected in the second trimester of pregnancy.

The CDR3 protein: CATVKTGMSYEQYF. The DNA is as follows: TGTGCCACCGTCAAGACAGGGATGTCCTACGAGCAGTACTTC. The chain is made from TRBV6-1 and TRBJ2-7; TRBD1 matches 7 bases in the middle. The germline V gene encodes CDR1 MNHNS and CDR2 SASEGT. Taken from cysteine to phenylalanine, the CDR3 has 14 residues. Kept here is only the CDR3 DNA, which spans 42 bases and is read in frame from base 1. Compared with germline, V lacks 10 bases and J lacks 1 base; bases without a gene match: 10.